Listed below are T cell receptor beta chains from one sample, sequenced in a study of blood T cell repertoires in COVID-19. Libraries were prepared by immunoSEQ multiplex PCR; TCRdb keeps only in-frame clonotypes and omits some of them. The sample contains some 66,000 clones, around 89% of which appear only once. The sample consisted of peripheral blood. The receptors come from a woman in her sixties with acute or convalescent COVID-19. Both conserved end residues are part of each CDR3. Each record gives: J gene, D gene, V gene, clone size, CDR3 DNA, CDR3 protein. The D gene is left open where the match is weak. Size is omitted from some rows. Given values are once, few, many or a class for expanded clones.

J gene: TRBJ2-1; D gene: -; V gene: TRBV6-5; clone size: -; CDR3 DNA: TGTGCCAGCAGCAATCTAGACGTTTCCTACAATGAGCAGTTCTTC; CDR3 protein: CASSNLDVSYNEQFF
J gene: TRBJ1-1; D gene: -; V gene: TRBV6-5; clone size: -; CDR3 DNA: TGTGCCAGCAGGAACAGGGAGGGGAAGAACACTGAAGCTTTCTTT; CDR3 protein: CASRNREGKNTEAFF
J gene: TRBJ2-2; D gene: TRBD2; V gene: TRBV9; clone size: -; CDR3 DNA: TGTGCCAGCAGCCCGTCGGGGGGGAACACCGGGGAGCTGTTTTTT; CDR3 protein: CASSPSGGNTGELFF
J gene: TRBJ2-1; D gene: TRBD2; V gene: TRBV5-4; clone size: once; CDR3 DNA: TGTGCCAGCAGCCGCGGGACTAGAAATGAGCAGTTCTTC; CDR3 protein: CASSRGTRNEQFF
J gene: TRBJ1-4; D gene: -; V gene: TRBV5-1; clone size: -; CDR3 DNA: TGCGCCAGCAGGGAACTACAGGGCCCTGGAAAACTGTTTTTT; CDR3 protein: CASRELQGPGKLFF
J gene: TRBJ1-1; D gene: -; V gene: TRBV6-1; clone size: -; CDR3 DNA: TGTGCCAGCAGTTTCCAAGGGGGCACTGAAGCTTTCTTT; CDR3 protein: CASSFQGGTEAFF
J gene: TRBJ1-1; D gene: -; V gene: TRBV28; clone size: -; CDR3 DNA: TGTGCCAGCAGCTTCAGGGGCTTTAACACTGAAGCTTTCTTT; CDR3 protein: CASSFRGFNTEAFF
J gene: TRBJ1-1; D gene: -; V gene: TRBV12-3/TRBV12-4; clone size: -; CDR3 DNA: TGTGCCAGCAGCTCGGGACATCTACAAGCTTTCTTT; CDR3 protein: CASSSGHLQAFF
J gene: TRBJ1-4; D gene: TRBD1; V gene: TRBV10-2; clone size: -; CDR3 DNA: TGCGCCAGCAAGGACAGGGGCGGTGAAAAACTGTTTTTT; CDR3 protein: CASKDRGGEKLFF
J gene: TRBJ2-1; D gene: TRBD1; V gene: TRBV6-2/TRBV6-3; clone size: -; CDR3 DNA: TGTGCCAGCAGTTACTTTGGACAGGGGTACAATGAGCAGTTCTTC; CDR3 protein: CASSYFGQGYNEQFF
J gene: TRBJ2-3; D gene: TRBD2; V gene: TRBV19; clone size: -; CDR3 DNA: TGTGCCAGTGGGACTAGCGGGGGGGCCGGCACAGATACGCAGTATTTT; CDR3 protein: CASGTSGGAGTDTQYF
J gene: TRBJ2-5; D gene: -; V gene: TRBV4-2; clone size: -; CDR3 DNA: TGTGCCAGCAGCCAAGACCGCCTTAGGGGAGAGACCCAGTACTTC; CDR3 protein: CASSQDRLRGETQYF
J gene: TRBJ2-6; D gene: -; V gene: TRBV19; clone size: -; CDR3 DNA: TGTGCCAGTAGGCGCGTGAGGGACTCTGGGGCCAACGTCCTGACTTTC; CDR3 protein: CASRRVRDSGANVLTF
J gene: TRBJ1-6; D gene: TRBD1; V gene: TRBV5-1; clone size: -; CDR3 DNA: TGCGCCAGCAGCTACACAGGGGGCCTTTCACCCCTCCACTTT; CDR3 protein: CASSYTGGLSPLHF
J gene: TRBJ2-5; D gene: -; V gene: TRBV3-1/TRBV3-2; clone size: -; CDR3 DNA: TGTGCCAGCAGCCAAGCGGAACAGGGGAGGGAGACCCAGTACTTC; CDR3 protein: CASSQAEQGRETQYF
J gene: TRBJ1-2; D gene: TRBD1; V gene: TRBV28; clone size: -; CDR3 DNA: TGTGCCAGCAGTTTCCTCAGAGGAGGGGGCGATGGCTACACCTTC; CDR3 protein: CASSFLRGGGDGYTF
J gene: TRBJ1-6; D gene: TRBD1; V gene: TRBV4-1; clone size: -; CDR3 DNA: TGCGCCAGCAGCTCAGGACAGGGCCATAATAATTCACCCCTCCACTTT; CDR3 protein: CASSSGQGHNNSPLHF
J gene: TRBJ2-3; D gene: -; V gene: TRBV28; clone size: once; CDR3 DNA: TGTGCCAGCACGGGGGACACAGATACGCAGTATTTT; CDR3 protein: CASTGDTDTQYF
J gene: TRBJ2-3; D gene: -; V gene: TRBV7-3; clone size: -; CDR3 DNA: TGTGCCAGCAGCTTAGCAGGGGCGGGTAATACGCAGTATTTT; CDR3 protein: CASSLAGAGNTQYF
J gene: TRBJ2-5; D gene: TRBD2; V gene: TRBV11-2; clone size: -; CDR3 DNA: TGTGCCAGCAGCCAAATATTCGCCCGGGGGGTCCAAGAGACCCAGTACTTC; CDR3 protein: CASSQIFARGVQETQYF
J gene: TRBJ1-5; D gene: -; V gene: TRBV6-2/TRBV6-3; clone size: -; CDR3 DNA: TGTGCCAGCAGTCGACATGGACAGCCTGTGTTTCAGCCCCAGCATTTT; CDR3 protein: CASSRHGQPVFQPQHF
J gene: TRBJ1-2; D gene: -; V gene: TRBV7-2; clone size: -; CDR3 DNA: TGTGCCAGCAGCTCCCGGGGTGTTTCCTATGGCTACACCTTC; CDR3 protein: CASSSRGVSYGYTF
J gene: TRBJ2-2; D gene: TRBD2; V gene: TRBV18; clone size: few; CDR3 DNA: TGTGCCAGCTCACCCTCCGTCGCGGGAGTGAACACCGGGGAGCTGTTTTTT; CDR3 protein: CASSPSVAGVNTGELFF
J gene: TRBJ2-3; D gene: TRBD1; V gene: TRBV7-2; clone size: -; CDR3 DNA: TGTGCCAGCAGCTTAGTCGGGACAGGTCGTCGCACAGATACGCAGTATTTT; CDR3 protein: CASSLVGTGRRTDTQYF
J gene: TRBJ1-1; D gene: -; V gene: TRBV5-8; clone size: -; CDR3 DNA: TGTGCCAGCAGCTTGGTGGGCTTGAACACTGAAGCTTTCTTT; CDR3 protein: CASSLVGLNTEAFF
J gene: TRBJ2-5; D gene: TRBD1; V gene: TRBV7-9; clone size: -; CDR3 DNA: TGTGCCAGCAGCAAAGTACAGGGGTCTGGAGAGACCCAGTACTTC; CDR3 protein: CASSKVQGSGETQYF
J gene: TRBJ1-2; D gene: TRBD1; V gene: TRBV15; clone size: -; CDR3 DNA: TGTGCCACCAGTGGTACAGGGGTTCTCCCCGACTATGGCTACACCTTC; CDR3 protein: CATSGTGVLPDYGYTF
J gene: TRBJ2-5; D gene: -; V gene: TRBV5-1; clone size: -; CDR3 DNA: TGCGCCAGCAGCTTGAGTAAGCCTCAAGAGACCCAGTACTTC; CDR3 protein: CASSLSKPQETQYF
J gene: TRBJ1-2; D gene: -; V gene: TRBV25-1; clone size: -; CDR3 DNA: TGTGCCAGCAGTGGGTCGGGGGATAACTATGGCTACACCTTC; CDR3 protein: CASSGSGDNYGYTF
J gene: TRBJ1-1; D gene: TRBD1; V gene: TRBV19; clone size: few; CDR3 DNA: TGTATTTCTCAGCAGGGGGCGACCACTGAAGCTTTCTTT; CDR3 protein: CISQQGATTEAFF
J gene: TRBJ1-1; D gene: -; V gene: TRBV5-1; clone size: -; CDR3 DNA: TGCGCCAGCAGCTTGACAGACAACACTGAAGCTTTCTTT; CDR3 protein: CASSLTDNTEAFF
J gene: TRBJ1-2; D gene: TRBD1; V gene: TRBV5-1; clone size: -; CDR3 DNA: TGCGCCAGCAGCTCGGGACCCACAGGGGCAAGCTATGGCTACACCTTC; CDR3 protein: CASSSGPTGASYGYTF
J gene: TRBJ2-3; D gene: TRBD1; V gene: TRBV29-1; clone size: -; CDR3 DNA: TGCAGCGTGCCCAGGGGGCGCAGCACAGATACGCAGTATTTT; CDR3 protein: CSVPRGRSTDTQYF
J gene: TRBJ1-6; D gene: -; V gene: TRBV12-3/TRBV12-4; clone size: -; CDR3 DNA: TGTGCCAGCCTTCAAGGGGATAATTCACCCCTCCACTTT; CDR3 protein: CASLQGDNSPLHF
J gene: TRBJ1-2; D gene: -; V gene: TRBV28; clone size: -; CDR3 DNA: TGTGCCAGCATAGGGGTTGCTGGCTACACCTTC; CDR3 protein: CASIGVAGYTF
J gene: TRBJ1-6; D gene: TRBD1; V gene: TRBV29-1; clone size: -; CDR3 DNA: TGCAGCGTGGGACAGGCTGGCGGATCACCCCTCCACTTT; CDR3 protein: CSVGQAGGSPLHF
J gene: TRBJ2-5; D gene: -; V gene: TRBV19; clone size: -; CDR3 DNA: TGTGCCAGTAGTAACAGGGCCCAAGAGACCCAGTACTTC; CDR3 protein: CASSNRAQETQYF
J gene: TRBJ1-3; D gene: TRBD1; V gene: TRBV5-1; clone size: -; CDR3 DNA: TGCGCCAGCAGCTTCGGGACAGCAAGCTCTGGAAACACCATATATTTT; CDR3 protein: CASSFGTASSGNTIYF
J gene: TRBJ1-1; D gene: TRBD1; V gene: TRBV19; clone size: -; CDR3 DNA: TGTGCCAGTACCCCGGGACAGTTGAACACTGAAGCTTTCTTT; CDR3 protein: CASTPGQLNTEAFF
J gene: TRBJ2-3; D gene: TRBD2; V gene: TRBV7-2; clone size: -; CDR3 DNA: TGTGCCAGCAGCTTTAGCGGGGGGGCGGGAGATACGCAGTATTTT; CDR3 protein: CASSFSGGAGDTQYF
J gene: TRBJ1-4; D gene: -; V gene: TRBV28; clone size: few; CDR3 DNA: TGTGCCAGCAGTTTCCGAGGGGGAGGGGAAAAACTGTTTTTT; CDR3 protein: CASSFRGGGEKLFF
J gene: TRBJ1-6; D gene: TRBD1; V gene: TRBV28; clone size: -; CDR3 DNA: TGTGCCAGCAGTCGCGGGACAGGTTACAGCTCCTATAATTCACCCCTCCACTTT; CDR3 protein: CASSRGTGYSSYNSPLHF
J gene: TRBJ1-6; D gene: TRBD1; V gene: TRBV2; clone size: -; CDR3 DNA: TGTGCCAGCAGTGAGGTCGACAGGGCTTCACCCCTCCACTTT; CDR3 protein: CASSEVDRASPLHF
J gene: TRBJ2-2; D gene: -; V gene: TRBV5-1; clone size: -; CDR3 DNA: TGCGCCAGCGAGAGGGGGAATCGGGAGGAGCTGTTTTTT; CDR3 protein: CASERGNREELFF
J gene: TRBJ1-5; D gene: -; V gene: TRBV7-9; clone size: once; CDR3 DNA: TGTGCCAGCAGCCCCCAGGGGCAGGGGATTCAGCCCCAGCATTTT; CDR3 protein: CASSPQGQGIQPQHF
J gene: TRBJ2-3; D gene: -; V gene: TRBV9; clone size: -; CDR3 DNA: TGTGCCAGCAGCGCACAGGGATCAGATACGCAGTATTTT; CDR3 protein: CASSAQGSDTQYF
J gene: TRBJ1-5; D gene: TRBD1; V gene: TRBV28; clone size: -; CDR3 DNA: TGTGCCAGCAGCCACGGACAGGGCACGTACAATCAGCCCCAGCATTTT; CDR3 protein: CASSHGQGTYNQPQHF
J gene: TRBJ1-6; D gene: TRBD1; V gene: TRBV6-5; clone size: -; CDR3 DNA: TGTGCCAGCAGTTACTCGAGAACAGGGGATTCACCCCTCCACTTT; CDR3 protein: CASSYSRTGDSPLHF
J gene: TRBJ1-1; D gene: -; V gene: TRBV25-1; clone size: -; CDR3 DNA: TGTGCCAGCAGTGAAAATCTAATGAACACTGAAGCTTTCTTT; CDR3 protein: CASSENLMNTEAFF
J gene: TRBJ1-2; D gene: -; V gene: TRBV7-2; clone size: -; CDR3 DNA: TGTGCCAGCAGCGGATGGAGGAGCAACTATGGCTACACCTTC; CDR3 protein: CASSGWRSNYGYTF
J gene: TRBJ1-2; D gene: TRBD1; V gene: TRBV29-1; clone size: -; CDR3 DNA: TGCAGCGTTGGGACAGGGGGCCTCTATGGCTACACCTTC; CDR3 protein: CSVGTGGLYGYTF
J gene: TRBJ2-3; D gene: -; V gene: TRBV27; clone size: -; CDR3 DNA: TGTGCCAGCAGTTTATGGACTACCGTGGGAGATACGCAGTATTTT; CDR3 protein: CASSLWTTVGDTQYF